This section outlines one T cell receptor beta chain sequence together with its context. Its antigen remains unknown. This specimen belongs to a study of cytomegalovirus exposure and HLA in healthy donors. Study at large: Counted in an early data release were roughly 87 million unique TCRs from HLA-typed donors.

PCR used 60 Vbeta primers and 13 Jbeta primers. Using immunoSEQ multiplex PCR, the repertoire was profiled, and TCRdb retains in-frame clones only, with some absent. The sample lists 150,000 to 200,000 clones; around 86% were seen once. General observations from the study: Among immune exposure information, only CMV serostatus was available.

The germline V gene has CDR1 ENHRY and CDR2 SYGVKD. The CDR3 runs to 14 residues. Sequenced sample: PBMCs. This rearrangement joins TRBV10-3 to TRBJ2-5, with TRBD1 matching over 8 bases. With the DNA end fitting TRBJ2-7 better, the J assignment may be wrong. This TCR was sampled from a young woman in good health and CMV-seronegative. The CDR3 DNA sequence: TGTGCCATCAGCGGACAGGGAATGCACTACGAGCAGTACTTC. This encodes CAISGQGMHYEQYF.